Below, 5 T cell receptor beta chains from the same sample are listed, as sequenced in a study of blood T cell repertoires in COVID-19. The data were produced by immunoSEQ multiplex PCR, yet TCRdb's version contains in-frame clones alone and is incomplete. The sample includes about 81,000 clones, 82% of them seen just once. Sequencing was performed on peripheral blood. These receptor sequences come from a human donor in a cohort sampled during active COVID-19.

CDR3 bases: TGTGCCAGCAGCTCCGGGACAGGGGAATTTGGTGAGCAGTTCTTC. Amino acids: CASSSGTGEFGEQFF. The rearrangement uses TRBV7-6 and TRBJ2-1; 10 bases agree with TRBD1. The CDR3 extends over 15 amino acids. The V gene's germline CDR1 is SGHVS and CDR2 FNYEAQ. Unmatched junction bases numbered 9, after V lost 4 bases and J lost 9 bases.

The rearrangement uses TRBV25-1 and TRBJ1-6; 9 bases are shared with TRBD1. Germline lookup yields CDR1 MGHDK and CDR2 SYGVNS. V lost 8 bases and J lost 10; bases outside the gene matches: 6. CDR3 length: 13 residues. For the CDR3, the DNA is TGTGCCAGCTTACAGGGGGCCGGCTCACCCCTCCACTTT. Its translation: CASLQGAGSPLHF.

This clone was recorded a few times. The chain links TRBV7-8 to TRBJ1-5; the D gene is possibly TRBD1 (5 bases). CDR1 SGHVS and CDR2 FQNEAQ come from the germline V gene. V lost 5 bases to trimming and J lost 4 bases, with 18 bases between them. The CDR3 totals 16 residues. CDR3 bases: TGTGCCAGCAGCACTGTCGGGGGGTTTGGAAATCAGCCCCAGCATTTT. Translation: CASSTVGGFGNQPQHF.

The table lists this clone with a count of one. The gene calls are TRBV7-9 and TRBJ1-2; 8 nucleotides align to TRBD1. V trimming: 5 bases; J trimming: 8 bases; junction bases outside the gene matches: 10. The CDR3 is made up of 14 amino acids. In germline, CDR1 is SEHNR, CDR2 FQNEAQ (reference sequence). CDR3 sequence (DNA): TGTGCCAGCAGCCCTCAGGGGGCTGGGGAGGGCTACACCTTC. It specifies CASSPQGAGEGYTF.

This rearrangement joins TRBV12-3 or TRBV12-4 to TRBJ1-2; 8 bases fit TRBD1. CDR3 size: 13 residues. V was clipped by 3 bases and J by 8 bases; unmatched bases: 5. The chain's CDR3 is CASSLYRGDGYTF. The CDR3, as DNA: TGTGCCAGCAGTTTGTACAGGGGGGACGGCTACACCTTC.